The next 29 T cell receptor beta chains were all read from a single sample in a study of shared clonotypes between healthy human individuals. Generated by immunoSEQ multiplex PCR, the TCRdb table keeps only in-frame clones and is missing some. Of millions of clones listed, just under 95% are singletons. Naive CD8 isolation took CD45RO-negative cells positively selected for CCR7 and excluded terminally differentiated effector memory CD45RA+ cells. Sequencing used naive CD8+ T cells sorted from blood. These receptors came from a young man in good health.

The gene calls are TRBV9 and TRBJ2-1, with D hard to call. Trimming left V 4 bases short and J 1 base short, with 12 bases between. This CDR3 region has 15 residues. Looked up from germline, CDR1 is SGDLS and CDR2 is YYNGEE. The chain's CDR3 is CASSQGWVSYNEQFF. For the CDR3, the DNA is TGTGCCAGCAGCCAAGGGTGGGTATCCTACAATGAGCAGTTCTTC.

The CDR3 reads CASSDSIISNQPQHF. In DNA form, the CDR3 reads TGTGCCAGCAGTGACTCGATCATTAGCAATCAGCCCCAGCATTTT. V is TRBV6-4 and J is TRBJ1-5; D gene ambiguous. The V gene lost 0 bases and the J gene lost 0 bases, with 6 bases spanning the gap. The CDR3 has 15 amino acids. Per the germline V gene, CDR1 is MRHNA and CDR2 is SNTAGT.

Only one count was recorded for this clone. The chain carries TRBV6-1 and TRBJ1-2; 7 positions agree with TRBD1. Looked up from germline, CDR1 is MNHNS and CDR2 is SASEGT. J gave up 1 base and V 6 bases, and 8 bases lay outside the gene matches. This CDR3 region has 15 residues. CDR3 coding DNA: TGTGCCAGCAGAGAATGGACAGGTTATAACTATGGCTACACCTTC. Translated, it gives CASREWTGYNYGYTF.

The chain has TRBV27 and TRBJ2-2; TRBD2 matches at 13 bases. Losses at the gene ends were 7 bases for V and 6 bases for J; bases not matched to a gene: 8. Per the germline V gene, CDR1 is MNHEY and CDR2 is SMNVEV (reference sequence). The CDR3 loop spans 16 amino acids. The CDR3 loop reads CASTYLLAGGAGELFF. CDR3 DNA sequence: TGTGCCAGCACCTACTTACTAGCGGGAGGGGCCGGGGAGCTGTTTTTT.

The V gene is TRBV30, the J gene TRBJ2-5, with no clear D. V was pared by 3 bases and J by 2 bases, with 13 bases between. Germline CDR1 reads GTSNPN; CDR2 reads SVGIG (reference sequence). This CDR3 is built from 14 residues. The CDR3, as DNA: TGTGCCTGGAGCCCCTCCCCGATGCAAGAGACCCAGTACTTC. Its protein is CAWSPSPMQETQYF.

This clone is a singleton in its sample. V gene TRBV9 combines with J gene TRBJ2-7; D not resolved. The CDR3 runs to 12 residues. Germline CDR1 is SGDLS and CDR2 is YYNGEE. V lost 5 bases and J 3 bases, leaving 9 bases between the germline ends. DNA of the CDR3: TGTGCCAGCAGTTCCAGCAACTACGAGCAGTACTTC. This sequence encodes CASSSSNYEQYF.

With regard to this clone: Other DNA sequences in the sample encode the same CDR3. This chain joins TRBV9 and TRBJ2-5; D is unclear. Per the germline V gene, CDR1 is SGDLS and CDR2 is YYNGEE. The CDR3 is 12 residues long. The ends were cut back, 4 bases at V and 0 bases at J, with 4 bases in the middle. In DNA form, the CDR3 reads TGTGCCAGCAGCCCAAACCAAGAGACCCAGTACTTC. Translating it yields CASSPNQETQYF.

This clone has only one observation. V and J are TRBV5-6 and TRBJ1-4, with D perhaps TRBD1 (6 bases). The CDR3 is 14 amino acids. Looked up from germline, CDR1 is SGHDT and CDR2 is YYEEEE. V shed 4 bases and J shed 6 bases, with 13 bases lying between them. The CDR3 sequence is CASSVRGIYEKLFF. In nucleotides, the CDR3 is TGTGCCAGCAGCGTCAGGGGCATTTATGAAAAACTGTTTTTT.

The chain carries TRBV6-6 and TRBJ1-5; D ambiguous. There are 14 residues in the CDR3. CDR1 is MNHNY, CDR2 SVGAGI, per germline (reference sequence). V lost 11 bases and J 6 bases, leaving 20 bases between the germline ends. The DNA of the CDR3 is TGTGCCTGTATGAATGAGTTGCTAGCTCAGCCCCAGCATTTT. This codes for CACMNELLAQPQHF.

This chain joins TRBV9 and TRBJ2-7; D is perhaps TRBD2 (5 bases). The CDR3 spans 13 residues. CDR1 is SGDLS, CDR2 YYNGEE, per germline. V gave up 0 bases and J gave up 8 bases, with 12 bases separating them. CDR3 region: CASSVESRDKQYF. The DNA of the CDR3 is TGTGCCAGCAGCGTAGAATCGAGGGATAAGCAGTACTTC.

The chain uses TRBV18 and TRBJ2-5, with 11 bases that match TRBD2. The ends lost 7 bases at V and 9 bases at J; junction bases unmatched: 22. Germline V gives CDR1 KGHSH, CDR2 LQKENI. The CDR3 contains 18 residues. The CDR3 region is CASLPYPMDGLAGGAQYF. CDR3 bases: TGTGCCAGCTTACCTTATCCCATGGATGGGCTAGCGGGAGGAGCCCAGTACTTC.

The genes are TRBV27 and TRBJ1-2; tentative D call: TRBD1 (6 bases). CDR1 and CDR2 from the germline V gene are MNHEY and SMNVEV (reference sequence). This CDR3 has 14 residues. Trimming took off 5 bases at V and 2 bases at J, with 12 bases between the two ends. The CDR3 nucleotides read TGTGCCAGCAGTGGCGAACAGGGAAACTATGGCTACACCTTC. Protein sequence: CASSGEQGNYGYTF.

This clone was seen once. Other DNA variants within this sample encode the same CDR3. The CDR3: CASSPSSGVLSYEQYF. The CDR3 DNA reads TGTGCCAGCAGTCCATCTAGCGGGGTACTCTCCTACGAGCAGTACTTC. J is TRBJ2-7 and V is TRBV27; 9 nucleotides align to TRBD2. This CDR3 region has 16 residues. Per germline, CDR1 MNHEY and CDR2 SMNVEV (reference sequence). With V trimmed by 5 bases and J by 0 bases, 8 bases remained unmatched.

V and J are TRBV11-2 and TRBJ1-1; 8 nucleotides line up with TRBD1. The trim removed 5 bases at V and 0 bases at J, leaving 5 bases unmatched. This CDR3 is built from 15 residues. Germline V gives CDR1 SGHAT, CDR2 FQNNGV. Written as DNA, the CDR3 is TGTGCCAGCAGCCCTACAGGGGGGATGAACACTGAAGCTTTCTTT. Translation gives CASSPTGGMNTEAFF.

As regards this clone: Other DNA sequences in the same sample also yield this CDR3. V usage is TRBV27 and J usage is TRBJ2-7; tentatively, D is TRBD2 (5 bases). This CDR3 is 13 amino acids long. Trimming cost V 5 bases and J 0 bases, with 8 bases left between them. Germline CDR1 MNHEY, CDR2 SMNVEV (reference sequence). The CDR3 spells CASSLRGSYEQYF. The DNA of the CDR3 is TGTGCCAGCAGTCTCCGGGGCTCCTACGAGCAGTACTTC.

This chain uses TRBV19 with TRBJ1-2; D remains ambiguous. Trimming removed 6 bases from V and 0 bases from J, with 8 bases in between. Looked up from germline, CDR1 is LNHDA and CDR2 is SQIVND (reference sequence). This CDR3 has 13 amino acids. This chain's CDR3 is CASRDQANYGYTF. The CDR3 nucleotides are TGTGCCAGTAGGGATCAGGCTAACTATGGCTACACCTTC. Filled out from reference TRBV19 and TRBJ1-2, the complete variable domain reads DGGITQSPKYLFRKEGQNVTLSCEQNLNHDAMYWYRQDPGQGLRLIYYSQIVNDFQKGDIAEGYSVSREKKESFPLTVTSAQKNPTAFYLCASRDQANYGYTFGSGTRLTVV.

The chain combines TRBV7-6 with TRBJ2-5; TRBD2 agrees at 7 bases. The germline V gene encodes CDR1 SGHVS and CDR2 FNYEAQ. V was pared by 5 bases and J by 2 bases, with 5 bases of the junction left unmatched. The CDR3 is 14 residues long. The CDR3 loop reads CASSPGTTQETQYF. CDR3 nucleotides: TGTGCCAGCAGCCCCGGGACTACGCAAGAGACCCAGTACTTC.

The sample holds one count of this clone. The chain links TRBV7-2 to TRBJ1-3; maybe TRBD1 (5 bases). This CDR3 contains 16 residues. Trimming shortened V by 5 bases and J by 0 bases, and 14 bases separated the two germline ends. Germline CDR1 SGHTA, CDR2 FQGNSA. Here the CDR3 DNA reads TGTGCCAGCAGCGCTACAGGACATCTCTCTGGAAACACCATATATTTT. Encoded protein: CASSATGHLSGNTIYF.

The V call is TRBV19, the J call TRBJ2-4; 7 nucleotides line up with TRBD2. The CDR3 has 15 residues. CDR1 LNHDA and CDR2 SQIVND come from the germline V gene (reference sequence). The V gene end was trimmed by 3 bases and the J gene end by 3 bases; junction bases not matched to a gene: 5. The CDR3 coding sequence is TGTGCCAGTAGTATTGTAAGCGGGGTCAAAAACATTCAGTACTTC. As protein: CASSIVSGVKNIQYF.

The chain carries TRBV5-1 and TRBJ1-6; weak D call: TRBD1 (5 bases). The CDR3 extends over 16 amino acids. Germline CDR1 is SGHRS and CDR2 is YFSETQ. With 0 bases removed from V and 3 bases from J, the gap between germline ends came to 10 bases. The CDR3 loop reads CASSLDARDYNSPLHF. The CDR3 DNA reads TGCGCCAGCAGCTTGGATGCCAGGGACTATAATTCACCCCTCCACTTT.

The rearrangement links TRBV6-5 to TRBJ1-1; D is undetermined. Deletions cut 2 bases from V and 8 bases from J, with 9 bases between. The length of the CDR3 is 12 residues. Per germline, CDR1 MNHEY and CDR2 SVGAGI. CDR3 in amino acids: CASSYPDMEAFF. CDR3 in DNA: TGTGCCAGCAGTTACCCCGATATGGAAGCTTTCTTT.

Turning to this clone: Other DNA sequences from this sample encode an identical CDR3 as well. This chain uses TRBV6-5 with TRBJ1-1; possible D gene TRBD1, 6 bases. This CDR3 region has 14 residues. Trimming left V 6 bases short and J 2 bases short, with 13 bases between. Germline CDR1 reads MNHEY; CDR2 reads SVGAGI. The DNA of the CDR3 is TGTGCCAGCAGCGGTCAGGGGTTAAACACTGAAGCTTTCTTT. It translates to CASSGQGLNTEAFF.

V usage is TRBV15 and J usage is TRBJ2-7; D is possibly TRBD1 or TRBD2 (6 bases each). Between the trimmed V and J ends, which lost 0 bases and 0 bases, there was a span of 15 bases. The germline V gene has CDR1 LNHNV and CDR2 YYDKDF (reference sequence). The CDR3 totals 17 residues. CDR3 sequence reads: CATSRDRSGAISYEQYF. The CDR3 DNA follows: TGTGCCACCAGCAGAGACCGGTCGGGGGCCATCTCCTACGAGCAGTACTTC.

This sequence joins TRBV30 and TRBJ1-3; no definite D call. The germline V gene has CDR1 GTSNPN and CDR2 SVGIG (reference sequence). Deletions cut 5 bases from V and 0 bases from J, with 8 bases between. The CDR3 has 13 residues. The CDR3 is CAWETDSGNTIYF. The CDR3 DNA follows: TGTGCCTGGGAAACAGACTCTGGAAACACCATATATTTT.

V is TRBV27 and J is TRBJ2-5; D is tentatively TRBD1 or TRBD2 (5 bases each). This CDR3 comprises 14 residues. The germline V gene encodes CDR1 MNHEY and CDR2 SMNVEV (reference sequence). Trimming pared 6 bases from V and 5 bases from J, leaving 16 bases between. The CDR3 loop is CASRRTSGPETQYF. The CDR3, as DNA: TGTGCCAGCAGAAGAACCTCGGGGCCGGAGACCCAGTACTTC.

The V and J genes are TRBV5-1 and TRBJ1-4; unclear D gene. Germline assignment: CDR1 SGHRS and CDR2 YFSETQ. Trimming stripped 4 bases from V and 0 bases from J, with 16 bases between. The CDR3 is 17 residues long. CDR3 DNA: TGCGCCAGCAGCACCGGGAGAAACCCCGCAACTAATGAAAAACTGTTTTTT. Amino acid sequence: CASSTGRNPATNEKLFF.

The gene calls are TRBV4-1 and TRBJ2-2, with 9 bases that match TRBD1. CDR1 is MGHRA and CDR2 is YSYEKL in the germline V gene. The CDR3 totals 18 residues. J gave up 3 bases and V 0 bases, and 8 bases lay outside the gene matches. CDR3 in amino acids: CASSQDSAGQGYTGELFF. The CDR3 DNA is TGCGCCAGCAGCCAAGATTCGGCGGGACAGGGTTACACCGGGGAGCTGTTTTTT.

This clone came up once. This chain joins TRBV19 and TRBJ1-4, with 9 bases fitting TRBD1. The CDR3 spans 16 residues. With 3 bases clipped from V and 8 bases from J, the junction kept 10 bases outside the gene matches. Germline CDR1 is LNHDA and CDR2 is SQIVND (reference sequence). CDR3 DNA: TGTGCCAGTAGTATCCGGGACAGGGAATGGCGGGAAAAACTGTTTTTT. Amino acids: CASSIRDREWREKLFF.

Comment on this clone: The identical CDR3 is also encoded by other nucleotide sequences in the sample. This chain connects TRBV7-9 to TRBJ1-1, with 8 bases aligning to TRBD1. Trimming at V came to 4 bases and at J to 7 bases, leaving 11 bases not matched to a gene. The CDR3 covers 15 residues. Germline V lookup: CDR1 SEHNR, CDR2 FQNEAQ (reference sequence). The CDR3 reads CASSSLIQGGHEAFF. The CDR3 DNA sequence: TGTGCCAGCAGCTCACTAATACAGGGGGGACATGAAGCTTTCTTT.